This T cell receptor beta chain was captured in a study of T cell repertoires in cytomegalovirus infection. The sample holds many counts of this clonotype. Germline V CDR1 and CDR2: LNHDA, SQIVND (reference sequence). The CDR3 is made up of 15 amino acids. V shed 6 bases and J 3 bases; nucleotides not matched to a gene: 7. TCRdb used MiXCR to reprocess the reads, holding one entry per CDR3 protein. The sample has about 530,000 distinct CDR3 sequences, roughly 29% seen once. The receptor was isolated from a human donor in good health (CMV status not recorded). Some clones in this sample may be carry-over from other donors' samples. J is TRBJ2-1 and V is TRBV19; 8 nucleotides match TRBD2. Sequenced material: PBMCs. The CDR3 DNA follows: TGTGCCAGTAGCCCTACTAGCGGAAACTACAATGAGCAGTTCTTC. This codes for CASSPTSGNYNEQFF.